Sequencing of this T cell receptor (beta chain) was carried out in a study of human T cells and chemical hapten exposure. Study summary: All through the roughly 24-week study, the scalp of each patient received diphenylcyclopropenone doses weekly.

Notes on the study in general: Versus controls, significantly more large CDR3 similarity clusters arose from expanded TCRs.

Individual cDNA molecules had unique molecular identifiers attached to them by the library. MiXCR, applied by TCRdb to the RACE reads, yields one record per CDR3 protein. Of 200,000 to 300,000 distinct CDR3 sequences in the sample, roughly 8.9% were seen once. The CDR3 consists of 16 residues. With 4 bases clipped from V and 4 bases from J, the junction kept 9 bases outside the gene matches. The germline CDR1 and CDR2 sequences are MDHEN and SYDVKM. A word on this clonotype: What it binds is unknown.

Time point here: pre-sensitization, week 0. As for treatment: therapeutic diphenylcyclopropenone sensitization with weekly scalp DPC. Venepuncture was done earlier than the placement of each patch test. Sample: whole blood, taken in connection with sensitization to the hapten diphenylcyclopropenone (DPC). The J gene is TRBJ1-1, the V gene TRBV28; TRBD1 agrees at 10 bases. This receptor was identified in a woman aged 40 to 50 with alopecia areata. Some clones in this sample may be carry-over from other donors' samples. The CDR3, as DNA: TGTGCCAGCAGTTCATTGGTGGGACAGGGGAGCACTGAAGCTTTCTTT. This sequence encodes CASSSLVGQGSTEAFF.